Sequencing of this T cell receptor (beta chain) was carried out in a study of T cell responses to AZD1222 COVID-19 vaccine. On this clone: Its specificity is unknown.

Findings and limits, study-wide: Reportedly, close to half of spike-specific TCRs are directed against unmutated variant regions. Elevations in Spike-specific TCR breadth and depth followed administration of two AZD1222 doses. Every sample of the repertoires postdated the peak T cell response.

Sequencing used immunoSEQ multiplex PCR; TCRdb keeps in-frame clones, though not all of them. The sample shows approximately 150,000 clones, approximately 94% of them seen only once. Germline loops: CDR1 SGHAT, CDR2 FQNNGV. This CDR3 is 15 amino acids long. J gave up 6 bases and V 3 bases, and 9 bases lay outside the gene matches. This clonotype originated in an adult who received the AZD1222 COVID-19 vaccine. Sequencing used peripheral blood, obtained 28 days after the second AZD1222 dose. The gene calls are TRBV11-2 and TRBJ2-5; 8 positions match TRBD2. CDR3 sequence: CASSFLGLGGKTQYF. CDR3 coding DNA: TGTGCCAGCAGCTTTTTGGGACTAGGAGGGAAGACCCAGTACTTC.